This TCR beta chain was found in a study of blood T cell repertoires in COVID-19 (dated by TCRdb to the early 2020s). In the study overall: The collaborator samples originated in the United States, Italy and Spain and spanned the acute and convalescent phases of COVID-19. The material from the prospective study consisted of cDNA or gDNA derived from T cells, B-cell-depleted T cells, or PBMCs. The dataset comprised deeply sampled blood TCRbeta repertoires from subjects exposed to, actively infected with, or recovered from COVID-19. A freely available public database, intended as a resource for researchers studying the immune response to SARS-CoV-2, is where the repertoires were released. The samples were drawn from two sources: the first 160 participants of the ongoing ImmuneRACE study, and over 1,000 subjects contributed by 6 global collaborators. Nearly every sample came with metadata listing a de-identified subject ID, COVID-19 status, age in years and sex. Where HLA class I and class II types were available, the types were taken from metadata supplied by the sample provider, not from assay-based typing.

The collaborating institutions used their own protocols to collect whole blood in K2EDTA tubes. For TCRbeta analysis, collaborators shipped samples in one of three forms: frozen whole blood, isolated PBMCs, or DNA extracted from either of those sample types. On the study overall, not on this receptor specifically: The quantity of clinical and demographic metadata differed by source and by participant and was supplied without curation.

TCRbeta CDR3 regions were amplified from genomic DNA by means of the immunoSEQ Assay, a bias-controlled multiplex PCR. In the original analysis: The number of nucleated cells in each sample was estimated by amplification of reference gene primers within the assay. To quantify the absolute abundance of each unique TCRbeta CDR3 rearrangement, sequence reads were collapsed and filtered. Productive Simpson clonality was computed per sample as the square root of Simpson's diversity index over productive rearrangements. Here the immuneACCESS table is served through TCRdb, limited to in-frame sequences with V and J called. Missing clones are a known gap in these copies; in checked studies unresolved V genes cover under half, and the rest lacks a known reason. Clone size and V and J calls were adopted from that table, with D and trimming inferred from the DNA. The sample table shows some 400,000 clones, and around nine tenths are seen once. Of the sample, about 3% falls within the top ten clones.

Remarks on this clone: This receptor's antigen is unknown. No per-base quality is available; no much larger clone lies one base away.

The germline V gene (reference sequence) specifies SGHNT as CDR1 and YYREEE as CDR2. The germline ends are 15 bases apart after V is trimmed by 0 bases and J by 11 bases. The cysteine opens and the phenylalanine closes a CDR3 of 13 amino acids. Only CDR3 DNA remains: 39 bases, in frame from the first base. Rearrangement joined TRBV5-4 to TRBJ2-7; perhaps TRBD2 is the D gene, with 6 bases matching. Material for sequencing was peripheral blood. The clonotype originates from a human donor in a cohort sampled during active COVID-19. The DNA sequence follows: TGTGCCAGCAGCTTGGCCGAGGGTAGGGAGGAGTACTTC. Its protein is CASSLAEGREEYF.